This T cell receptor (beta chain) was identified during a study of technical replicates of blood from a few donors. Data came from immunoSEQ multiplex PCR; TCRdb stores just in-frame clones and leaves some out. The sample carries tens of thousands of clones, around 92% recorded once. This CDR3 has 12 residues. V was cut by 2 bases and J by 8 bases, with 9 bases left in between. Germline V gives CDR1 SNHLY, CDR2 FYNNEI. The receptor comes from a human donor in good health. Sequencing input: T cells isolated from PBMCs. The V and J genes are TRBV2 and TRBJ1-1, with D unresolved. CDR3 loop: CASSEIVEEAFF. DNA for the CDR3: TGTGCCAGCAGTGAAATTGTGGAGGAAGCTTTCTTT.